This TCR beta chain was recorded in a study of cytomegalovirus exposure and HLA in healthy donors. General study points: Associated with cytomegalovirus, according to the listing, were some 180 TCR beta chains. One later analysis reportedly identified an Asian-associated ancestry cluster that showed fewer N-insertions than the roughly 600-donor mean.

CDR1 and CDR2 (germline): SGHRS, YFSETQ. This CDR3 comprises 14 residues. Trimming removed 1 base from V and 6 bases from J, with 10 bases in between. Use of 60 Vbeta and 13 Jbeta primers characterized the PCR. TCRdb keeps only in-frame clones here, not all; method: immunoSEQ multiplex PCR. The sample holds 100,000 to 150,000 clones, around three quarters seen once. About this clone: Its antigen remains unknown.

The chain has TRBV5-1 and TRBJ2-2, with a possible D match to TRBD1 (6 bases). The origin of this receptor is a woman aged 40 to 49 in good health and CMV-seronegative. Specimen: PBMCs. Here the CDR3 reads CASSLIPGAGELFF. In DNA, the CDR3 is TGCGCCAGCAGCTTGATCCCAGGGGCCGGGGAGCTGTTTTTT.